A selection of T cell receptor beta chains follows, all from one sample in a study of memory CD4+ T cells and cytomegalovirus serostatus. Profiling relied on immunoSEQ multiplex PCR, and the TCRdb table lists in-frame clones only, not all of them. The sample records around 61,000 clones, roughly 80% being singletons. The specimen sequenced was memory CD4+ T cells from blood. These receptors were taken from an adult in good health and CMV-seronegative. Both conserved end residues are part of each CDR3.

CDR3: CASSGPNTEAFF
J: TRBJ1-1
length: 12
V: TRBV5-7

CDR3: CASLRTDYGYSNQPQHF
J: TRBJ1-5
length: 17
V: TRBV7-8

CDR3: CSVSGGVYNEQFF
J: TRBJ2-1
length: 13
V: TRBV29-1

CDR3: CASSPSRTNYGYTF
J: TRBJ1-2
length: 14
V: TRBV6-5

CDR3: CASSQDRDRVDGYTF
J: TRBJ1-2
length: 15
V: TRBV4-2

CDR3: CASSYGVGSYNSPLHF
J: TRBJ1-6
length: 16
V: TRBV6-6

CDR3: CASSSGRMREKLFF
J: TRBJ1-4
length: 14
V: TRBV28

CDR3: CASSLAHLGYNSPLHF
J: TRBJ1-6
length: 16
V: TRBV7-2

CDR3: CASSLPRTGTIYGYTF
J: TRBJ1-2
length: 16
V: TRBV5-6

CDR3: CAWMHRASNEQYF
J: TRBJ2-7
length: 13
V: TRBV30

CDR3: CASSLQGGRNTEAFF
J: TRBJ1-1
length: 15
V: TRBV11-2

CDR3: CASRNTGTGAAGYTF
J: TRBJ1-2
length: 15
V: TRBV6-5

CDR3: CASSPPGQVPLEQYF
J: TRBJ2-7
length: 15
V: TRBV6-4

CDR3: CAWSVRYGYTF
J: TRBJ1-2
length: 11
V: TRBV30

CDR3: CSVEYETQYF
J: TRBJ2-5
length: 10
V: TRBV29-1

CDR3: CAGRGEIKGNTEAFF
J: TRBJ1-1
length: 15
V: TRBV2

CDR3: CASSLTASYNEQFF
J: TRBJ2-1
length: 14
V: TRBV5-1

CDR3: CASSLKGLSSFSGNTIYF
J: TRBJ1-3
length: 18
V: TRBV27

CDR3: CASSLQGSPTEAFF
J: TRBJ1-1
length: 14
V: TRBV7-2

CDR3: CAWGGESYNSPLHF
J: TRBJ1-6
length: 14
V: TRBV30

CDR3: CASSERRAAGGVTDTQYF
J: TRBJ2-3
length: 18
V: TRBV25-1

CDR3: CAISQTRLAKTNTGELFF
J: TRBJ2-2
length: 18
V: TRBV10-3

CDR3: CASSRQGGPENSPLHF
J: TRBJ1-6
length: 16
V: TRBV25-1

CDR3: CAISASGGAETQYF
J: TRBJ2-5
length: 14
V: TRBV10-3

CDR3: CASKRQGNTEAFF
J: TRBJ1-1
length: 13
V: TRBV2

CDR3: CASSQGSQGAYEQYF
J: TRBJ2-7
length: 15
V: TRBV4-1

CDR3: CASSLWGKPQHF
J: TRBJ1-5
length: 12
V: TRBV28

CDR3: CASSWTPGQGLLQHF
J: TRBJ1-5
length: 15
V: TRBV13

CDR3: CASSPPGRGRMNTEAFF
J: TRBJ1-1
length: 17
V: TRBV7-9

CDR3: CASSIIGLAGGRTGELFF
J: TRBJ2-2
length: 18
V: TRBV18

CDR3: CASSRGRGPSYEQYF
J: TRBJ2-7
length: 15
V: TRBV5-6

CDR3: CASSLGSQETQYF
J: TRBJ2-5
length: 13
V: TRBV28

CDR3: CASSFRDRTDTQYF
J: TRBJ2-3
length: 14
V: TRBV7-2

CDR3: CASSLFSMNTGELFF
J: TRBJ2-2
length: 15
V: TRBV7-9

CDR3: CASSQGLARYNEQFF
J: TRBJ2-1
length: 15
V: TRBV4-3

CDR3: CASSSPGLGTDTQYF
J: TRBJ2-3
length: 15
V: TRBV5-4

CDR3: CASSPGTGYYEQYF
J: TRBJ2-7
length: 14
V: TRBV7-3

CDR3: CASRAGTARDYTF
J: TRBJ1-2
length: 13
V: TRBV2

CDR3: CASSLEPSTAKSDTQYF
J: TRBJ2-3
length: 17
V: TRBV5-1

CDR3: CASSSGVSNQPQHF
J: TRBJ1-5
length: 14
V: TRBV7-9

CDR3: CASSLGGRANTGELFF
J: TRBJ2-2
length: 16
V: TRBV28

CDR3: CASSQGNYGYTF
J: TRBJ1-2
length: 12
V: TRBV6-6